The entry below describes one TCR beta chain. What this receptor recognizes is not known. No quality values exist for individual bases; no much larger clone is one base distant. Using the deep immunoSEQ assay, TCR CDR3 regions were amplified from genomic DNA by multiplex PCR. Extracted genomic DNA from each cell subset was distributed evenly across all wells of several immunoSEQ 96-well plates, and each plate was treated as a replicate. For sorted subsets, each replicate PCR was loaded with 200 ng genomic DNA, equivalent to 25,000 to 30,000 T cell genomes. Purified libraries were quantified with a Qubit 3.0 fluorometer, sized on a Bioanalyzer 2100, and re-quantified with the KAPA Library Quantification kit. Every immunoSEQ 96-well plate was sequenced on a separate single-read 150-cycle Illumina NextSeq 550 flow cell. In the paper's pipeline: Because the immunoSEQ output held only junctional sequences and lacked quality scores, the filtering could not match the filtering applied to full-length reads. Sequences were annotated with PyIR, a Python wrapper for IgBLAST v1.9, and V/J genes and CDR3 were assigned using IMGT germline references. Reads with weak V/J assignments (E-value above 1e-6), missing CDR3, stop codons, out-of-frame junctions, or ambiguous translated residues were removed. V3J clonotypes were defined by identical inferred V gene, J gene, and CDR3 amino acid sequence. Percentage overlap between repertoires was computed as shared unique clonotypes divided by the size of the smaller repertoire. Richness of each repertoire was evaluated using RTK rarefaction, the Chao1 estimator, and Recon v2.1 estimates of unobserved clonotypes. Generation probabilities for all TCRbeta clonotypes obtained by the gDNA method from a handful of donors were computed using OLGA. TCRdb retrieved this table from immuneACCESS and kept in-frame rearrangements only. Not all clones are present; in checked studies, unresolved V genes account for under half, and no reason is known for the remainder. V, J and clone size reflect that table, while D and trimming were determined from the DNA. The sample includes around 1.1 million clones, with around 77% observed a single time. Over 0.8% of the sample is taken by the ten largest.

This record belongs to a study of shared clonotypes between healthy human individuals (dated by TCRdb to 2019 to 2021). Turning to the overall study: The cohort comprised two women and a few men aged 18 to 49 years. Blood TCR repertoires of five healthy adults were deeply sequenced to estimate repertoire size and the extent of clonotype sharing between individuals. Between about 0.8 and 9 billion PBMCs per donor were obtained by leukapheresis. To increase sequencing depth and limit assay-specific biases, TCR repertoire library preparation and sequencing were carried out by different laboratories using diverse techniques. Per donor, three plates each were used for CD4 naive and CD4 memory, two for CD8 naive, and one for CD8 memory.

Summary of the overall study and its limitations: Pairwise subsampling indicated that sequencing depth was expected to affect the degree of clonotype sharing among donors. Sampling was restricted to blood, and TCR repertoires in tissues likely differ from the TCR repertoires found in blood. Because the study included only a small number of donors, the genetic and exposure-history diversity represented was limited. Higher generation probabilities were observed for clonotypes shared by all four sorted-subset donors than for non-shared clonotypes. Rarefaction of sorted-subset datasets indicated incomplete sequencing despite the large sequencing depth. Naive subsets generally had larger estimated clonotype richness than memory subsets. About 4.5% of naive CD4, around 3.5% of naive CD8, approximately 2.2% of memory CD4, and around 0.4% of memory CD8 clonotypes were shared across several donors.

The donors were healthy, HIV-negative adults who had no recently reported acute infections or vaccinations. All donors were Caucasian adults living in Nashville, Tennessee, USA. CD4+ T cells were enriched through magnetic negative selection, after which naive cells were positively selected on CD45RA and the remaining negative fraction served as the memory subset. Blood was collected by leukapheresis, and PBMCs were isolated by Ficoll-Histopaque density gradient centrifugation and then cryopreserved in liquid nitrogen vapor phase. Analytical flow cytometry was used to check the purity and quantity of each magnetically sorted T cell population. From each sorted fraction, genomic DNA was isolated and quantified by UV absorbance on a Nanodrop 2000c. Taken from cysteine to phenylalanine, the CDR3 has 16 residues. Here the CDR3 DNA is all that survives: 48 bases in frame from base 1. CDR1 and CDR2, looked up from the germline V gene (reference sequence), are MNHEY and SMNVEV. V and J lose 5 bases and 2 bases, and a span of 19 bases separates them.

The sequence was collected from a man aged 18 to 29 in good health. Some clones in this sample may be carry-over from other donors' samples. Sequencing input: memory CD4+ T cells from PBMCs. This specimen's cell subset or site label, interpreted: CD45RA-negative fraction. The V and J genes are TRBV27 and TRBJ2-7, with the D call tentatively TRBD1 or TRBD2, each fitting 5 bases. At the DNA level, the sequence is TGTGCCAGCAGTGACAAAACCGGGACGGAAACCTACGAGCAGTACTTC. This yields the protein CASSDKTGTETYEQYF.